Below, one T cell receptor beta chain is given with its context. Ophthalmopathy cases scored 3 or more on the Clinical Activity Score and 4 or more on NOSPECS grade, with duration below 3 months. Looked up from germline, CDR1 is MNHNS and CDR2 is SASEGT. Trimming took 3 bases from V and 3 from J; bases not matched to a gene: 5. The CDR3 totals 15 residues. RNA transcripts were the template for amplifying TCR beta CDR3 regions. TCR CDR3 underwent first-round RT-PCR with the HTBI primer set. TCRdb re-called the multiplex PCR reads with MiXCR, one entry per CDR3 protein. This table holds approximately 690,000 distinct CDR3 sequences, more than 12% found once. This specimen comes from a study of T cells in Graves' hyperthyroidism and ophthalmopathy.

The rearrangement uses TRBV6-1 and TRBJ2-5; 9 bases map to TRBD1. Specimen: blood. The sequence came from a woman aged 45 to 65 with Graves' ophthalmopathy. The DNA of the CDR3 is TGTGCCAGCAGTGACGGGACAGGGAGGGAAGAGACCCAGTACTTC. This gives the protein CASSDGTGREETQYF.